The 12 T cell receptor beta chains below were found in one sample sequenced in a study of T cell responses to AZD1222 COVID-19 vaccine (dated by TCRdb to the early 2020s). Read against the paper, the sample's time point label means: baseline before first vaccination. Library preparation employed the immunoSEQ multiplex PCR assay. In TCRdb, the immuneACCESS table is reduced to in-frame sequences with V and J assigned. These tables do not hold every clone; where another copy was compared, an unresolved V gene accounts for under half, and the others remain unexplained. In all, the sample holds 140,000 to 150,000 clones, and roughly nine tenths of those were seen once. Under 2% of the sample is held by the ten biggest clonotypes. The sample here was peripheral blood, taken on day 0 of AZD1222 vaccination. These receptors all stem from an adult in good health.

The V gene is TRBV4-1, the J gene TRBJ2-2, with D hard to call. Germline assignment: CDR1 MGHRA and CDR2 YSYEKL. CDR3 length equals 14 residues. Trimming pared 1 base from V and 5 bases from J, leaving 8 bases between. The CDR3 reads CASSQGVGTGELFF. The CDR3 DNA reads as TGCGCCAGCAGCCAAGGGGTGGGGACCGGGGAGCTGTTTTTT.

The V gene is TRBV5-6, the J gene TRBJ2-1; D remains ambiguous. CDR1 and CDR2 (germline): SGHDT, YYEEEE. The ends were cut back, 1 base at V and 3 bases at J, with 5 bases in the middle. This CDR3 has 13 residues. CDR3 protein: CASSLFLYNEQFF. The CDR3 region has the DNA TGTGCCAGCAGCTTGTTTCTCTACAATGAGCAGTTCTTC.

The V and J genes are TRBV27 and TRBJ1-5; D not resolved. This CDR3 comprises 17 residues. CDR1 is MNHEY and CDR2 is SMNVEV in the germline V gene (reference sequence). The germline V and J ends were trimmed by 2 bases and 2 bases, with 16 bases remaining between them. The chain's CDR3 is CASSLVYGRRGNQPQHF. In DNA form, the CDR3 reads TGTGCCAGCAGTTTAGTATATGGGCGGAGGGGCAATCAGCCCCAGCATTTT.

V and J are TRBV10-3 and TRBJ1-2; 7 bases align to TRBD1. J was trimmed by 4 bases and V by 6 bases; bases with no gene match: 8. CDR3 length: 14 amino acids. The V gene's germline CDR1 is ENHRY and CDR2 SYGVKD. The CDR3 reads CAISGTAPSYGYTF. In DNA form, the CDR3 reads TGTGCCATCAGCGGGACAGCCCCGAGCTATGGCTACACCTTC.

CDR3 in DNA: TGTGCCAGCAGCTTAACAGGACCAGGGGAAGAGAGATTCTACGAGCAGTACTTC. This codes for CASSLTGPGEERFYEQYF. The genes are TRBV7-2 and TRBJ2-7, with a possible D match to TRBD1 (6 bases). Trimming pared 2 bases from V and 3 bases from J, leaving 23 bases between. The germline V gene encodes CDR1 SGHTA and CDR2 FQGNSA. This CDR3 has 18 residues.

On this clone: The junction shows a germline mismatch at one end, possibly a read error. The rearrangement links TRBV7-2 to TRBJ2-3; 8 nucleotides agree with TRBD2. The CDR3 length is 15 residues. Germline assignment: CDR1 SGHTA and CDR2 FQGNSA. The CDR3 DNA is TGTGCCAGCAGCAGTAGTCGCGGGGGGTCAGATACGCGGTATTTT. Translating it yields CASSSSRGGSDTRYF.

The chain joins TRBV7-8 to TRBJ2-7, with D tentatively TRBD2 (7 bases). Germline CDR1 SGHVS, CDR2 FQNEAQ. The CDR3 sequence is 16 residues long. V was pared by 0 bases and J by 3 bases, with 15 bases between. The CDR3 coding sequence is TGTGCCAGCAGCTTAGCGGGGGCGGGAGTAGGCTACGAGCAGTACTTC. Its translation is CASSLAGAGVGYEQYF.

V usage is TRBV5-6 and J usage is TRBJ2-5; no clear D. Germline loops: CDR1 SGHDT, CDR2 YYEEEE. V gave up 4 bases and J gave up 5 bases, with 15 bases separating them. The CDR3 loop spans 14 amino acids. The CDR3 reads CASSVRVPPETQYF. CDR3 DNA: TGTGCCAGCAGCGTTCGAGTCCCCCCGGAGACCCAGTACTTC.

V gene TRBV30 combines with J gene TRBJ1-1, with TRBD1 as a possible D gene (6 bases). There are 13 residues in the CDR3. V was shortened by 3 bases and J by 6 bases, with 14 bases between the two germline ends. Germline loops: CDR1 GTSNPN, CDR2 SVGIG (reference sequence). As DNA, the CDR3 is TGTGCCTGGAGCCTGCGGGAGGGGGCTGAAGCTTTCTTT. It specifies CAWSLREGAEAFF.

The chain recombines TRBV30 with TRBJ1-1; tentative D call: TRBD1 (6 bases). V lost 2 bases to trimming and J lost 3 bases, with 13 bases between them. The CDR3 is 14 amino acids. Looked up from germline, CDR1 is GTSNPN and CDR2 is SVGIG (reference sequence). The CDR3 is CAWSNYEGDTEAFF. The CDR3 region has the DNA TGTGCCTGGAGTAACTACGAGGGGGACACTGAAGCTTTCTTT.

The V and J genes are TRBV6-5 and TRBJ1-2, with TRBD1 matching 7 bases. This CDR3 contains 14 residues. The germline CDR1 and CDR2 sequences are MNHEY and SVGAGI. V was pared by 6 bases and J by 2 bases, with 6 bases of the junction left unmatched. In DNA, the CDR3 is TGTGCCAGCAGCAGACAGGGCCGGAACTATGGCTACACCTTC. Its translation is CASSRQGRNYGYTF.

This chain joins TRBV6-5 and TRBJ1-5; D is ambiguous. Germline values: CDR1 MNHEY, CDR2 SVGAGI. The CDR3 is made up of 12 amino acids. V lost 6 bases to trimming and J lost 6 bases, with 9 bases between them. The CDR3 protein is CASRPGGQPQHF. The CDR3, as DNA: TGTGCCAGCAGGCCGGGAGGTCAGCCCCAGCATTTT.